This entry lists 31 T cell receptor beta chains sequenced from one sample in a study of T cell changes during pregnancy in multiple sclerosis. Method: immunoSEQ multiplex PCR; TCRdb's copy keeps in-frame clones and lacks some. The sample includes about 18,000 clones, around 87% of them seen just once. The sample in question was CD8+ T cells from peripheral blood mononuclear cells, obtained in the third trimester of pregnancy. The source is a female donor in good health, enrolled as a control in a pregnancy study.

This rearrangement joins TRBV7-3 to TRBJ2-1; 8 bases agree with TRBD2. Per germline, CDR1 SGHTA and CDR2 FQGTGA. The V segment lost 2 bases and the J segment 7 bases; nucleotides outside the gene matches: 4. The CDR3 length is 14 residues. This CDR3 reads CASSLSLAGNEQFF. As DNA, the CDR3 is TGTGCCAGCAGCTTATCCCTAGCGGGTAATGAGCAGTTCTTC.

V usage is TRBV28 and J usage is TRBJ2-7; 8 bases fit TRBD2. This CDR3 comprises 13 residues. CDR1 is MDHEN and CDR2 is SYDVKM in the germline V gene. After removal of 4 bases from V and 5 bases from J, the junction contained 4 bases not matched to a gene. DNA for the CDR3: TGTGCCAGCAGTTCCCGGGAGGGGGACGAGCAGTACTTC. Protein: CASSSREGDEQYF. Combining the CDR3 with reference TRBV28 and TRBJ2-7 gives the whole variable domain DVKVTQSSRYLVKRTGEKVFLECVQDMDHENMFWYRQDPGLGLRLIYFSYDVKMKEKGDIPEGYSVSREKKERFSLILESASTNQTSMYLCASSSREGDEQYFGPGTRLTVT.

V is TRBV2 and J is TRBJ2-2; 7 nucleotides align to TRBD2. Per the germline V gene, CDR1 is SNHLY and CDR2 is FYNNEI. The length of the CDR3 is 17 residues. Unmatched junction bases numbered 17, after V lost 6 bases and J lost 7 bases. This CDR3 reads CASRGIASGLLNGELFF. DNA of the CDR3: TGTGCCAGCAGGGGAATCGCTAGCGGACTACTGAACGGGGAGCTGTTTTTT.

This chain links TRBV7-9 with TRBJ1-2; D gene uncertain. CDR1 SEHNR and CDR2 FQNEAQ come from the germline V gene (reference sequence). Trimming pared 3 bases from V and 3 bases from J, leaving 8 bases between. The CDR3 loop spans 13 amino acids. CDR3 nucleotide sequence: TGTGCCAGCAGCTTCACACAAGACTATGGCTACACCTTC. Encoded protein: CASSFTQDYGYTF.

The chain recombines TRBV4-1 with TRBJ1-4, with D perhaps matching TRBD1 (6 bases). The germline gives CDR1 MGHRA, CDR2 YSYEKL. V gave up 1 base and J gave up 0 bases, with 9 bases separating them. The CDR3 loop spans 16 amino acids. CDR3 loop: CASSQVAGATNEKLFF. The DNA for the CDR3 is TGCGCCAGCAGCCAAGTTGCAGGGGCAACTAATGAAAAACTGTTTTTT.

The chain links TRBV27 to TRBJ1-4, with 7 nucleotides matching TRBD1. The CDR3 consists of 16 residues. CDR1 and CDR2 (germline): MNHEY, SMNVEV (reference sequence). Trimming at V came to 2 bases and at J to 7 bases, leaving 10 bases not matched to a gene. CDR3 sequence: CASSLLLAGGIEKLFF. CDR3 DNA sequence: TGTGCCAGCAGTTTACTTTTGGCAGGGGGAATTGAAAAACTGTTTTTT.

This chain joins TRBV28 and TRBJ1-1; D not certain. The germline V gene has CDR1 MDHEN and CDR2 SYDVKM. This CDR3 region has 15 residues. Between the trimmed V and J ends, which lost 2 bases and 6 bases, there was a span of 16 bases. The CDR3 region has the DNA TGTGCCAGCAGTTTAACCCACAACCCGCAGTCTGAAGCTTTCTTT. This encodes CASSLTHNPQSEAFF. Looking up the rest from reference TRBV28 and TRBJ1-1 gives the full variable domain: DVKVTQSSRYLVKRTGEKVFLECVQDMDHENMFWYRQDPGLGLRLIYFSYDVKMKEKGDIPEGYSVSREKKERFSLILESASTNQTSMYLCASSLTHNPQSEAFFGQGTRLTVV.

The V and J genes are TRBV5-8 and TRBJ2-1; TRBD2 might be the D (5 bases). The V gene's germline CDR1 is SGHTS and CDR2 YDEGEE. This CDR3 spans 15 amino acids. Trimming shortened V by 1 base and J by 1 base, and 9 bases separated the two germline ends. For the CDR3, the DNA is TGTGCCAGCAGCTTGCGGGAACATTCCTACAATGAGCAGTTCTTC. It specifies CASSLREHSYNEQFF.

The CDR3: CAISERLAGGPGNEQFF. As DNA, the CDR3 is TGTGCCATCAGTGAAAGACTAGCGGGAGGGCCAGGGAATGAGCAGTTCTTC. V gene TRBV10-3 combines with J gene TRBJ2-1; TRBD2 aligns across 14 bases. This CDR3 region has 17 residues. The ends lost 3 bases at V and 7 bases at J; junction bases unmatched: 8. Germline CDR1 and CDR2: ENHRY and SYGVKD.

The J gene is TRBJ2-7, the V gene TRBV4-2, with 10 nucleotides matching TRBD1. The V gene end was trimmed by 0 bases and the J gene end by 5 bases; junction bases not matched to a gene: 7. The germline gives CDR1 LGHNA, CDR2 YNFKEQ. The CDR3 covers 16 residues. The CDR3 spells CASSQEWTGGENEQYF. The CDR3 DNA reads as TGTGCCAGCAGCCAAGAATGGACAGGGGGAGAAAACGAGCAGTACTTC.

The chain recombines TRBV29-1 with TRBJ2-7, with TRBD2 matching 7 bases. The CDR3 sequence is 13 residues long. Germline CDR1 and CDR2: SQVTM and ANQGSEA. Germline trimming cut 7 bases from V and 6 bases from J; bases unmatched to any gene: 12. This CDR3 reads CSATGGGFSEQYF. The DNA for the CDR3 is TGCAGCGCAACGGGAGGAGGTTTCTCCGAGCAGTACTTC.

This clone was seen only once. CDR3 region: CATSSPGQGSDTQYF. In nucleotides, the CDR3 is TGTGCCACCAGCAGTCCGGGACAGGGCTCAGATACGCAGTATTTT. This chain links TRBV15 with TRBJ2-3; 9 positions agree with TRBD1. V gave up 3 bases and J gave up 4 bases; unmatched junction bases: 5. The CDR3 extends over 15 amino acids. Germline values: CDR1 LNHNV, CDR2 YYDKDF (reference sequence).

The chain is built from TRBV2 and TRBJ2-2; TRBD1 aligns across 10 bases. The CDR3 has 14 residues. CDR1 and CDR2 (germline): SNHLY, FYNNEI. V lost 6 bases to trimming and J lost 4 bases; unmatched junction nucleotides: 2. The CDR3, as DNA: TGTGCCAGCAGGACAGGGGGCGGCACCGGGGAGCTGTTTTTT. Translation: CASRTGGGTGELFF.

The chain links TRBV6-5 to TRBJ1-5, with D tentatively TRBD1 (5 bases). Trimming cost V 6 bases and J 2 bases, with 11 bases left between them. The germline V gene has CDR1 MNHEY and CDR2 SVGAGI. CDR3 length: 14 residues. The CDR3 DNA follows: TGTGCCAGCAGCCAGGGTTTTGGCAATCAGCCCCAGCATTTT. Its protein product is CASSQGFGNQPQHF.

This chain joins TRBV10-3 and TRBJ2-1; D ambiguous. The CDR3 is 15 residues long. CDR1 is ENHRY and CDR2 is SYGVKD in the germline V gene. V was trimmed by 3 bases and J by 1 base, leaving 10 bases between them. The CDR3 nucleotides read TGTGCCATCAGTGAACCGACAACTTCCTACAATGAGCAGTTCTTC. Amino acid sequence: CAISEPTTSYNEQFF.

J is TRBJ2-6 and V is TRBV4-3; D unclear. Germline V CDR1 and CDR2: LGHNA, YSLEER. The CDR3 is 15 residues long. The V end lost 3 bases, the J end lost 0 bases, and 6 bases lay between the germline ends. The CDR3 region has the DNA TGCGCCAGCAGCCAGGGCCGCTCTGGGGCCAACGTCCTGACTTTC. Translated: CASSQGRSGANVLTF.

In the case of this clone: Other nucleotide sequences in the sample specify the same CDR3. J is TRBJ2-3 and V is TRBV2; perhaps TRBD2 as D (5 bases). Germline CDR1 SNHLY, CDR2 FYNNEI. V lost 5 bases, J lost 0 bases, and 12 bases lay in between. The CDR3 contains 15 residues. CDR3 protein: CASSPGTGSTDTQYF. The CDR3 coding sequence is TGTGCCAGCAGTCCGGGAACGGGGAGCACAGATACGCAGTATTTT.

The V call is TRBV6-4, the J call TRBJ2-1, with D tentatively TRBD1 (6 bases). Germline loops: CDR1 MRHNA, CDR2 SNTAGT. V gave up 5 bases and J gave up 8 bases, with 19 bases separating them. The CDR3 totals 15 residues. Written as DNA, the CDR3 is TGTGCCAGCAGTCTCGGCAGGGGTATTAATGATGAGCAGTTCTTC. Translating it yields CASSLGRGINDEQFF.

J is TRBJ1-2 and V is TRBV27, with D possibly being TRBD1 (5 bases). In germline, CDR1 is MNHEY, CDR2 SMNVEV (reference sequence). The CDR3 is made up of 12 amino acids. Trimming took off 7 bases at V and 8 bases at J, with 14 bases between the two ends. CDR3 nucleotides: TGTGCCAGCACCACAGGACGACAAGGCTACACCTTC. As protein: CASTTGRQGYTF.

This chain links TRBV11-2 with TRBJ2-7, with D possibly TRBD2 on 6 matching bases. Looked up from germline, CDR1 is SGHAT and CDR2 is FQNNGV. The V and J ends lost 2 bases and 3 bases respectively, with 11 bases between them. The CDR3 is 14 residues long. CDR3 protein: CASSLTEGHYEQYF. As DNA, the CDR3 is TGTGCCAGCAGCTTAACGGAGGGGCACTACGAGCAGTACTTC.

The chain uses TRBV27 and TRBJ1-6, with D possibly matching TRBD1 (6 bases). Germline V lookup: CDR1 MNHEY, CDR2 SMNVEV (reference sequence). Between the trimmed V and J ends, which lost 2 bases and 10 bases, there was a span of 6 bases. This CDR3 is 12 amino acids long. CDR3 region: CASSLGQSPLHF. The CDR3 bases are TGTGCCAGCAGTTTAGGACAGTCACCCCTCCACTTT.

J is TRBJ2-2 and V is TRBV6-4, with 10 bases aligning to TRBD1. The CDR3 has 15 residues. The ends lost 5 bases at V and 3 bases at J; junction bases unmatched: 3. Per the germline V gene, CDR1 is MRHNA and CDR2 is SNTAGT. Here the CDR3 DNA reads TGTGCCAGCAGTCCGACAGGGGGCGACACCGGGGAGCTGTTTTTT. Protein sequence: CASSPTGGDTGELFF.

DNA for the CDR3: TGTGCCACCAGTAGCAATCCGCCTTCTGGGGCCAACGTCCTGACTTTC. As protein: CATSSNPPSGANVLTF. The rearrangement joins TRBV15 to TRBJ2-6; D gene unclear. Germline CDR1 is LNHNV and CDR2 is YYDKDF (reference sequence). The CDR3 loop spans 16 amino acids. The V end lost 6 bases, the J end lost 1 base, and 13 bases lay between the germline ends.

CDR3 residues: CASSVADREVAPLHF. CDR3 coding DNA: TGTGCCAGCAGCGTAGCTGATAGGGAGGTCGCACCCCTCCACTTT. The chain combines TRBV9 with TRBJ1-6; no firm D call. Germline V gene lookup returns CDR1 SGDLS and CDR2 YYNGEE. The CDR3 runs to 15 residues. Trimming cost V 0 bases and J 11 bases, with 15 bases left between them.

V and J are TRBV11-2 and TRBJ2-7; D gene ambiguous. V was clipped by 2 bases and J by 1 base, with 9 bases between them. The germline CDR1 and CDR2 sequences are SGHAT and FQNNGV. The CDR3 extends over 14 amino acids. The CDR3 spells CASSLQAGSYEQYF. The CDR3 coding sequence is TGTGCCAGCAGCTTACAGGCAGGATCCTACGAGCAGTACTTC.

The rearrangement links TRBV4-3 to TRBJ1-1; the D gene is possibly TRBD1 (5 bases). Germline loops: CDR1 LGHNA, CDR2 YSLEER. V gave up 0 bases and J gave up 10 bases, with 21 bases separating them. The CDR3 totals 16 residues. The CDR3 nucleotides are TGCGCCAGCAGCCAAGATCCGTGGACGGGGGGTTTGCGAGCTTTCTTT. Amino acid sequence: CASSQDPWTGGLRAFF.

This clone was detected once. The rearrangement joins TRBV19 to TRBJ1-5, with a tentative D call TRBD1 (5 bases). CDR3 size: 15 residues. CDR1 is LNHDA, CDR2 SQIVND, per germline (reference sequence). V was clipped by 1 base and J by 0 bases, with 7 bases between them. CDR3 nucleotide sequence: TGTGCCAGTAGTATAGGACAGTATAGCAATCAGCCCCAGCATTTT. It is translated as CASSIGQYSNQPQHF.

The chain uses TRBV5-4 and TRBJ1-1, with TRBD1 as a possible D gene (5 bases). CDR3 size: 14 residues. Germline-derived CDR1 and CDR2 are SGHNT and YYREEE (reference sequence). With 4 bases removed from V and 7 bases from J, the gap between germline ends came to 17 bases. This chain's CDR3 is CASSQDGRGFEAFF. In DNA, the CDR3 is TGTGCCAGCAGCCAAGACGGGAGGGGCTTTGAAGCTTTCTTT.

The chain carries TRBV28 and TRBJ1-2; TRBD1 is a possible D gene (6 bases). This CDR3 is built from 15 residues. Germline-derived CDR1 and CDR2 are MDHEN and SYDVKM. V lost 6 bases, J lost 4 bases, and 18 bases lay in between. CDR3 bases: TGTGCCAGCAGGCCACCGGGACAAGAGATCTATGGCTACACCTTC. Translation: CASRPPGQEIYGYTF.

The chain links TRBV7-9 to TRBJ1-1, with 7 bases fitting TRBD1. Germline-derived CDR1 and CDR2 are SEHNR and FQNEAQ (reference sequence). J lost 8 bases, V lost 6 bases, and 9 bases had no gene match. CDR3 length equals 13 residues. The CDR3 DNA follows: TGTGCCAGCAGGACTAATGCGGACAGGGAAGCTTTCTTT. This encodes CASRTNADREAFF.

This chain joins TRBV29-1 and TRBJ2-3; D gene unclear. Germline values: CDR1 SQVTM, CDR2 ANQGSEA. This CDR3 comprises 12 residues. Trimming took 0 bases from V and 4 from J, leaving 5 bases between them. In DNA form, the CDR3 reads TGCAGCGTTGAAGATCTTCCAGATACGCAGTATTTT. Its translation is CSVEDLPDTQYF.